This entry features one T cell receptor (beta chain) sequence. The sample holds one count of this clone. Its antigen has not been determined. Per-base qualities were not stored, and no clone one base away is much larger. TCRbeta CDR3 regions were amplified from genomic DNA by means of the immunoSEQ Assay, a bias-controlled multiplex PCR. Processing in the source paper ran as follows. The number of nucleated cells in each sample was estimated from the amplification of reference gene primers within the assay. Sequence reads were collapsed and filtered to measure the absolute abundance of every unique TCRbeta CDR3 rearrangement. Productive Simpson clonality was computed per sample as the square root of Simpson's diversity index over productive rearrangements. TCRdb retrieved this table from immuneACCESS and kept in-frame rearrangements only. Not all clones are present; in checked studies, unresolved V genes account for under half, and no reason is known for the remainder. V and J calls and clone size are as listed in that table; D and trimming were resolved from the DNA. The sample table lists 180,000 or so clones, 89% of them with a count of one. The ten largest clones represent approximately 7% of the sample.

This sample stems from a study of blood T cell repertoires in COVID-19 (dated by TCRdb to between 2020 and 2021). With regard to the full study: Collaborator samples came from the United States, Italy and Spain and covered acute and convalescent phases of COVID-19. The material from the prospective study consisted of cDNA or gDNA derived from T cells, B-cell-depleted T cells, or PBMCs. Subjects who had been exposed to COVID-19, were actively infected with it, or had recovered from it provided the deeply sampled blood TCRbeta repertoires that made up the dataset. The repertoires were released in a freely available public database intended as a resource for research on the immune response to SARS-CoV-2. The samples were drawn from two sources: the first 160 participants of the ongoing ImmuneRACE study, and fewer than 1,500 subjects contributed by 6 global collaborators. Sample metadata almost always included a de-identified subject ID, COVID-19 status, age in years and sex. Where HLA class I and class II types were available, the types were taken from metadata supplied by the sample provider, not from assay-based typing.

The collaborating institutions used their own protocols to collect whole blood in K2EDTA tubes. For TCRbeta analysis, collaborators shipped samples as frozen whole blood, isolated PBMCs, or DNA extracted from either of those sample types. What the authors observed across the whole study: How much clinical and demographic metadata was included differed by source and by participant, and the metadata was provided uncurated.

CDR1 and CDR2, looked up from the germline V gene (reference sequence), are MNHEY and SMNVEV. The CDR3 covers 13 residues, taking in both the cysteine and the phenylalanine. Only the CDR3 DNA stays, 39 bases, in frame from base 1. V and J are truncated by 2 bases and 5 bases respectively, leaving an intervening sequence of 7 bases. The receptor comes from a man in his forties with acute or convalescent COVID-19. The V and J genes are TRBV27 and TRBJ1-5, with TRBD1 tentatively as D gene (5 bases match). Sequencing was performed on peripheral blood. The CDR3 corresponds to CASSLGGDQPQHF. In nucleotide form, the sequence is TGTGCCAGCAGTTTAGGGGGGGATCAGCCCCAGCATTTT.